Here is one TCR beta chain with its context. This sample was taken from a study of T cell changes during pregnancy in multiple sclerosis. CDR3 length: 13 residues. The germline V gene encodes CDR1 GTSNPN and CDR2 SVGIG (reference sequence). Trimming stripped 0 bases from V and 3 bases from J, with 5 bases between. Assay used: immunoSEQ multiplex PCR; TCRdb lists only in-frame clones, some missing. The table lists 25,000 to 40,000 clones, nearly 90% of them singletons. The chain combines TRBV30 with TRBJ2-2; D unclear. The source is a female donor with multiple sclerosis, enrolled in a pregnancy study. The sample here was CD8+ T cells from peripheral blood mononuclear cells, taken in the third trimester of pregnancy. In nucleotides, the CDR3 is TGTGCCTGGAGTGTAACGGACACCGGGGAGCTGTTTTTT. Its translation: CAWSVTDTGELFF.